This T cell receptor beta chain was recorded in a study of blood T cell repertoires in COVID-19. Everyone who took part was 18 to 89 years old, and they came from 20 to 25 US areas. Cohort allocation depended upon clinical history that participants reported. Recovery meant two consecutive negative NP/OP PCR tests, professional clearance, or resolved symptoms. Authors' data handling: Amplification from reference gene primers served as the basis for estimated nucleated cell counts. Some clones are missing from TCRdb's copy, which holds only in-frame ones; the method was immunoSEQ multiplex PCR. For V, J and clone size, that table is used; D and trimming come from the DNA. The table shows roughly 230,000 clones, with about 80% occurring only once. V shed 0 bases and J shed 12 bases, with 9 bases lying between them. The CDR3 runs 11 residues. The germline CDR1 and CDR2 sequences are SQVTM and ANQGSEA.

This sequence joins TRBV29-1 and TRBJ2-1; D uncertain. Sequenced sample: PBMCs or T cells enriched from blood (not recorded which). The origin of this receptor is a man aged 50 or older who had recovered from COVID-19. CDR3 DNA: TGCAGCGTTGAAGAACAACGCGGGCAGTTCTTC. Amino acids: CSVEEQRGQFF.